This entry lists 21 T cell receptor beta chains sequenced from one sample in a study of cytomegalovirus exposure and HLA in healthy donors. The primer mix had 60 Vbeta and 13 Jbeta primers. Produced via immunoSEQ multiplex PCR; TCRdb's table is partial and in-frame only. The data contain about 160,000 clones, around 80% of them singletons. Sequenced material: PBMCs. Receptor source: a woman in her twenties or thirties in good health and CMV-seropositive.

V is TRBV5-6 and J is TRBJ1-5; D unresolved. V was trimmed by 2 bases and J by 7 bases, leaving 13 bases between them. This CDR3 is built from 14 residues. Germline CDR1 and CDR2: SGHDT and YYEEEE. CDR3 protein: CASSLRGPGQPQHF. CDR3 DNA sequence: TGTGCCAGCAGCTTACGAGGGCCGGGGCAGCCCCAGCATTTT. The full variable domain, completed using reference TRBV5-6 and TRBJ1-5, is DAGVTQSPTHLIKTRGQQVTLRCSPKSGHDTVSWYQQALGQGPQFIFQYYEEEERQRGNFPDRFSGHQFPNYSSELNVNALLLGDSALYLCASSLRGPGQPQHFGDGTRLSIL.

This clone came up once. This chain links TRBV5-1 with TRBJ1-6, with D perhaps matching TRBD1 (5 bases). Per germline, CDR1 SGHRS and CDR2 YFSETQ. The CDR3 runs 15 residues. V lost 0 bases, J lost 6 bases, and 10 bases lay in between. The CDR3 here is CASSLGQGGNSPLHF. CDR3 in DNA: TGCGCCAGCAGCTTGGGGCAGGGCGGTAATTCACCCCTCCACTTT.

The gene calls are TRBV2 and TRBJ2-1, with D perhaps TRBD1 (7 bases). Germline-derived CDR1 and CDR2 are SNHLY and FYNNEI. V shed 8 bases and J shed 7 bases, with 15 bases lying between them. There are 13 residues in the CDR3. As DNA, the CDR3 is TGTGCCAGCTGCGGGGTACAGGGGAATGAGCAGTTCTTC. It codes for CASCGVQGNEQFF.

This sequence joins TRBV7-2 and TRBJ1-2; D possibly corresponds to TRBD1 (6 bases). The CDR3 loop spans 14 amino acids. Trimming cost V 1 base and J 4 bases, with 10 bases left between them. Germline CDR1 and CDR2: SGHTA and FQGNSA. The DNA of the CDR3 is TGTGCCAGCAGCTTAGAAGGCAGGGGCTATGGCTACACCTTC. As protein: CASSLEGRGYGYTF.

V gene TRBV7-2 combines with J gene TRBJ2-1, with 11 positions matching TRBD1. CDR1 and CDR2 (germline): SGHTA, FQGNSA. The CDR3 totals 16 residues. The V and J ends lost 5 bases and 5 bases, in that order; junction bases with no gene match: 8. Here the CDR3 DNA reads TGTGCCAGCAGCACACGGACAGGGGGCGGAAACAATGAGCAGTTCTTC. It yields the protein CASSTRTGGGNNEQFF.

J is TRBJ2-2 and V is TRBV7-8, with D tentatively TRBD2 (5 bases). V was pared by 5 bases and J by 4 bases, with 14 bases between. This CDR3 region has 15 residues. The germline CDR1 and CDR2 sequences are SGHVS and FQNEAQ. The CDR3 is CASSVPRSGTGELFF. As DNA, the CDR3 is TGTGCCAGCAGCGTTCCCAGGAGCGGCACCGGGGAGCTGTTTTTT.

The J gene is TRBJ1-4, the V gene TRBV9; D might be TRBD1 (6 bases). Germline values: CDR1 SGDLS, CDR2 YYNGEE. Trimming took 3 bases from V and 7 from J, leaving 16 bases between them. The CDR3 is 15 residues long. The CDR3 DNA reads TGTGCCAGCAGCGGATACAGGGAGGGAGGTGAAAAACTGTTTTTT. Translating gives CASSGYREGGEKLFF.

The rearrangement links TRBV6-5 to TRBJ1-1; 11 bases are shared with TRBD1. Trimming at V came to 7 bases and at J to 4 bases, leaving 5 bases not matched to a gene. Germline V CDR1 and CDR2: MNHEY, SVGAGI. This CDR3 contains 14 residues. This chain's CDR3 is CASTGQGAITEAFF. DNA for the CDR3: TGTGCCAGCACCGGACAGGGGGCTATCACTGAAGCTTTCTTT.

J is TRBJ1-5 and V is TRBV27, with D possibly being TRBD1 (5 bases). The CDR3 loop spans 19 amino acids. CDR1 is MNHEY, CDR2 SMNVEV, per germline (reference sequence). Trimming shortened V by 6 bases and J by 0 bases, and 24 bases separated the two germline ends. Here the CDR3 DNA reads TGTGCCAGCAGGACCTCAGAGACAGTACCCCCGTATAGCAATCAGCCCCAGCATTTT. As protein: CASRTSETVPPYSNQPQHF.

The rearrangement links TRBV7-9 to TRBJ1-5, with D tentatively TRBD1 (6 bases). The CDR3 has 14 residues. The V gene's germline CDR1 is SEHNR and CDR2 FQNEAQ (reference sequence). Trimming took 1 base from V and 4 from J, leaving 8 bases between them. This chain's CDR3 is CASSLGTDNQPQHF. Written as DNA, the CDR3 is TGTGCCAGCAGCTTAGGGACAGATAATCAGCCCCAGCATTTT. Supplemented by reference TRBV7-9 and TRBJ1-5, the full variable domain reads DTGVSQNPRHKITKRGQNVTFRCDPISEHNRLYWYRQTLGQGPEFLTYFQNEAQLEKSRLLSDRFSAERPKGSFSTLEIQRTEQGDSAMYLCASSLGTDNQPQHFGDGTRLSIL.

The chain couples TRBV5-1 to TRBJ2-1, with 10 nucleotides matching TRBD2. This CDR3 spans 15 amino acids. The germline gives CDR1 SGHRS, CDR2 YFSETQ. Trimming removed 2 bases from V and 8 bases from J; junction bases left unmatched: 7. The CDR3 sequence: CASSFFSGGQYEQFF. The DNA of the CDR3 is TGCGCCAGCAGCTTTTTTAGCGGGGGGCAGTATGAGCAGTTCTTC.

This sequence joins TRBV6-4 and TRBJ2-3; TRBD2 agrees at 10 bases. V was pared by 0 bases and J by 4 bases, with 13 bases of the junction left unmatched. Germline loops: CDR1 MRHNA, CDR2 SNTAGT. This CDR3 is built from 19 residues. CDR3 region: CASSDSTSSSGGAADTQYF. CDR3 in DNA: TGTGCCAGCAGTGACTCCACCAGCTCCAGCGGGGGGGCCGCAGATACGCAGTATTTT.

The rearrangement joins TRBV6-5 to TRBJ2-5; TRBD1 agrees at 9 bases. The end of the DNA aligns better with TRBJ2-7, so the J call may be wrong. The V gene's germline CDR1 is MNHEY and CDR2 SVGAGI. The CDR3 totals 15 residues. CDR3 residues: CASSCSGTGSYEQYF. For the CDR3, the DNA is TGTGCCAGCAGTTGCTCGGGGACAGGGTCCTACGAGCAGTACTTC.

The V gene is TRBV28, the J gene TRBJ2-7; TRBD1 aligns across 7 bases. CDR3 length: 19 amino acids. The germline CDR1 and CDR2 sequences are MDHEN and SYDVKM. The V gene end was trimmed by 3 bases and the J gene end by 4 bases; junction bases not matched to a gene: 21. The CDR3 here is CASSFKPYQGQVSRYEQYF. As DNA, the CDR3 is TGTGCCAGCAGTTTTAAACCCTACCAAGGACAGGTTAGCCGTTACGAGCAGTACTTC.

V and J are TRBV19 and TRBJ1-2; a weak D match, TRBD1 (6 bases). V lost 4 bases, J lost 4 bases, and 10 bases lay in between. The CDR3 runs 13 residues. Germline loops: CDR1 LNHDA, CDR2 SQIVND (reference sequence). The CDR3 sequence is CASSTQGFYGYTF. The CDR3 DNA is TGTGCCAGTAGTACCCAGGGGTTCTATGGCTACACCTTC.

This clone turned up a few times. In DNA, the CDR3 is TGTGCCAGCATGACAGGGGGTGGTCAGCCCCAGCATTTT. Protein: CASMTGGGQPQHF. The V gene is TRBV28, the J gene TRBJ1-5; 9 nucleotides agree with TRBD1. This CDR3 is 13 amino acids long. Losses at the gene ends were 7 bases for V and 6 bases for J; bases not matched to a gene: 4. Germline-derived CDR1 and CDR2 are MDHEN and SYDVKM.

The rearrangement joins TRBV9 to TRBJ1-1; TRBD1 aligns across 7 bases. CDR3 length: 16 amino acids. The V segment lost 2 bases and the J segment 0 bases; nucleotides outside the gene matches: 7. Germline CDR1 reads SGDLS; CDR2 reads YYNGEE. This CDR3 reads CASSVNQGGVNTEAFF. CDR3 in DNA: TGTGCCAGCAGCGTGAACCAGGGGGGAGTGAACACTGAAGCTTTCTTT.

The chain joins TRBV19 to TRBJ1-1; D is possibly TRBD1 (6 bases). V was trimmed by 4 bases and J by 3 bases, leaving 21 bases between them. The CDR3 is made up of 17 amino acids. Germline CDR1 is LNHDA and CDR2 is SQIVND (reference sequence). This CDR3 reads CASSSRQLTGVDTEAFF. As DNA, the CDR3 is TGTGCCAGTAGTAGCCGCCAATTGACAGGAGTAGACACTGAAGCTTTCTTT.

CDR3 DNA: TGTGCCAGCAGCGTAGAACAGGCCCAGAACACCATATATTTT. Residues: CASSVEQAQNTIYF. The gene calls are TRBV9 and TRBJ1-3; possibly TRBD1 for D (5 bases). Germline CDR1 reads SGDLS; CDR2 reads YYNGEE. The ends were cut back, 0 bases at V and 7 bases at J, with 11 bases in the middle. The CDR3 is 14 residues long.

V gene TRBV2 combines with J gene TRBJ1-4, with D perhaps matching TRBD1 (5 bases). The CDR3 runs to 14 residues. V was cut by 9 bases and J by 3 bases, with 14 bases left in between. Germline CDR1 and CDR2: SNHLY and FYNNEI. CDR3 coding DNA: TGTGCCAGTGGGGGGGGGACTTCTAATGAAAAACTGTTTTTT. Its protein is CASGGGTSNEKLFF.

V is TRBV5-1 and J is TRBJ2-2, with D unclear. The CDR3 is 15 residues long. Trimming took off 2 bases at V and 5 bases at J, with 13 bases between the two ends. The germline gives CDR1 SGHRS, CDR2 YFSETQ. The CDR3 spells CASSFFQPRTGELFF. As DNA, the CDR3 is TGCGCCAGCAGCTTCTTCCAACCACGGACCGGGGAGCTGTTTTTT.